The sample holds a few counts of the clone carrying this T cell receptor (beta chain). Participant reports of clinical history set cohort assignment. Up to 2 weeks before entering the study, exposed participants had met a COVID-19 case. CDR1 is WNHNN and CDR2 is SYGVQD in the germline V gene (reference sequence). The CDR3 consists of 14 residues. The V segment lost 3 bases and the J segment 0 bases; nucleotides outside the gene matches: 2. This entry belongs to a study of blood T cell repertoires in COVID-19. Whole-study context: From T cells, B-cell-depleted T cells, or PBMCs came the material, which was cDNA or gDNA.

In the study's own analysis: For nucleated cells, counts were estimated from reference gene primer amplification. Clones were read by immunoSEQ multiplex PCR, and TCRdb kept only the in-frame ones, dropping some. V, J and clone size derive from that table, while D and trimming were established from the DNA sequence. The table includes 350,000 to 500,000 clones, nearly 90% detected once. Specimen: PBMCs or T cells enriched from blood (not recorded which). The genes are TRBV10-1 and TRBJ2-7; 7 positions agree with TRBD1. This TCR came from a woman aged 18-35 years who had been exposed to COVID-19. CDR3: CASSERTGSYEQYF. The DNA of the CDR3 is TGCGCCAGCAGTGAACGGACAGGCTCCTACGAGCAGTACTTC.